This T cell receptor beta chain was found in a study of T cell repertoires in cytomegalovirus infection. The germline V gene encodes CDR1 SGHVS and CDR2 FNYEAQ. The CDR3 sequence is 13 residues long. Trimming removed 6 bases from V and 4 bases from J, with 13 bases in between. Each CDR3 protein gets one entry after TCRdb re-called the reads with MiXCR. In the table there are about 220,000 distinct CDR3 sequences, 35% to 45% of which are singletons. Of note for this clonotype: The antigen remains undetermined.

The starting material was CD8+ T cells from cultured PBMCs, obtained from culture after CMV antigen stimulation. V gene TRBV7-6 combines with J gene TRBJ2-7; D perhaps matches TRBD2 (6 bases). The receptor's source is a human donor in good health (CMV status not recorded). Some clones in this sample may be carry-over from other donors' samples. In DNA form, the CDR3 reads TGTGCCAGCAGGGAGGGAGGAGCTTACGAGCAGTACTTC. Residues: CASREGGAYEQYF.